Shown below are 21 T cell receptor beta chains from a single sample sequenced in a study of T cells in women clearing cervical HPV infection. Sequencing used immunoSEQ multiplex PCR; TCRdb keeps in-frame clones, though not all of them. Found here are roughly 40,000 clones; the top ten clones hold around 4.7%. Sample: blood buffy coat. The receptors originated from a woman between 18 and 70 years old with a cervical HPV16 infection that either progressed to CIN3+ or cleared (not recorded which).

A note on this clone: The junction departs from the called germline gene at one end, perhaps through a read error. The sequence runs out 3 residues before the end of the CDR3; the remainder is reconstructed from the germline J gene. This chain links TRBV5-1 with TRBJ1-3, with TRBD1 as a possible D gene (6 bases). The CDR3 length is 16 residues. The germline gives CDR1 SGHRS, CDR2 YFSETQ. The CDR3 sequence: CASSLDVRGTGNAIYF. The sequenced part of the CDR3 DNA is TGCGCCAGCAGCTTGGATGTCAGGGGCACAGGAAACGCC.

Turning to this clone: The read ends 3 residues early relative to the CDR3; the germline J gene fills the gap. This rearrangement joins TRBV11-2 to TRBJ2-1; D unclear. Germline CDR1 and CDR2: SGHAT and FQNNGV. The CDR3 consists of 14 residues. V was cut by 1 base and J by 5 bases, with 9 bases left in between. The sequenced part of the CDR3 DNA is TGTGCCAGCAGCTTAGTAACAGCCCACAATGAG. Translating it yields CASSLVTAHNE. The whole CDR3 reads CASSLVTAHNEQFF.

As for this clone: The read halts 3 residues ahead of the CDR3 end, with the missing end drawn from the germline J gene. This chain connects TRBV12-3 or TRBV12-4 to TRBJ1-2; no firm D call. This CDR3 spans 13 amino acids. Trimming stripped 2 bases from V and 1 base from J, with 5 bases between. The CDR3 is CASSLIGNYGYTF. The sequenced part of the CDR3 DNA is TGTGCCAGCAGTTTAATCGGTAACTATGGC.

Measured by frequency, this clone is large. This CDR3 is CSVEADRGRSETQYF. CDR3 bases read: TGCAGCGTTGAGGCGGACAGGGGGCGATCAGAGACC. V is TRBV29-1 and J is TRBJ2-5; 11 positions agree with TRBD1. The read ends 3 residues shy of where the CDR3 ends; the end is completed using the germline J gene. Trimming removed 3 bases from V and 4 bases from J; junction bases left unmatched: 7. Germline CDR1 is SQVTM and CDR2 is ANQGSEA. The CDR3 length is 15 residues.

With regard to this clone: Read sequence stops 3 residues before the CDR3 end, and the germline J gene provides the missing end. V and J are TRBV11-3 and TRBJ2-1; 7 nucleotides line up with TRBD2. The V and J ends lost 5 bases and 6 bases, in that order; junction bases with no gene match: 10. This CDR3 comprises 15 residues. Germline V gives CDR1 SGHNT, CDR2 YENEEA. CDR3 sequence reads: CASSPGWGGPNEQFF. The CDR3 DNA, read in part, is TGTGCCAGCAGCCCAGGATGGGGGGGACCCAATGAG.

Notes on this clone: The read terminates 3 residues before the CDR3 end, so the remaining end is supplied by the germline J gene. V usage is TRBV5-1 and J usage is TRBJ1-2; TRBD1 matches 12 bases. Germline trimming cut 2 bases from V and 1 base from J; bases unmatched to any gene: 12. The CDR3 is 19 amino acids. The germline CDR1 and CDR2 sequences are SGHRS and YFSETQ. The CDR3 bases that were read are TGCGCCAGCAGCTTCACACCCCCGGGACAGGGGGCAAGTAACTATGGC. Translating it yields CASSFTPPGQGASNYG. The full CDR3 protein reads CASSFTPPGQGASNYGYTF.

Regarding this clone: The read ends 3 residues before the CDR3 terminus; that terminus is restored from the germline J gene. The chain recombines TRBV5-3 with TRBJ1-4; no definite D call. TRBV5-3 has ORF status, its function being uncertain. The CDR3 sequence is 14 residues long. V was shortened by 2 bases and J by 0 bases, with 5 bases between the two germline ends. The CDR3 protein is CARSFRATNEKLFF. The sequenced CDR3 bases are TGTGCCAGAAGCTTTAGAGCAACTAATGAAAAA.

In the case of this clone: The missing CDR3 end, 3 residues past where the read stops, is filled in from the germline J gene. V is TRBV5-4 and J is TRBJ1-2; a weak D match, TRBD1 (6 bases). This CDR3 has 14 residues. Germline CDR1 reads SGHNT; CDR2 reads YYREEE (reference sequence). The DNA read from the CDR3 is TGTGCCAGCAGCTTCGATACAGGGAGGAGCGGC. Translated, it gives CASSFDTGRSG. The entire CDR3 reads CASSFDTGRSGYTF.

In regard to this clone: The read halts 3 residues ahead of the CDR3 end, with the missing end drawn from the germline J gene. The chain combines TRBV11-3 with TRBJ1-1, with a weak D call TRBD1 (5 bases). The V end was cut by 1 base, the J end by 6 bases, with 15 bases between. Per the germline V gene, CDR1 is SGHNT and CDR2 is YENEEA. The CDR3 has 15 residues. Here the CDR3 reads CASSLGWDGLSEAFF. CDR3 DNA (partial): TGTGCCAGCAGCTTAGGGTGGGACGGACTATCTGAA. Together with reference TRBV11-3 and TRBJ1-1, the CDR3 gives the full variable domain: EAGVVQSPRYKIIEKKQPVAFWCNPISGHNTLYWYLQNLGQGPELLIRYENEEAVDDSQLPKDRFSAERLKGVDSTLKIQPAELGDSAVYLCASSLGWDGLSEAFFGQGTRLTVV.

Details on this clone: Sequencing ends 3 residues short of the CDR3 end; the germline J gene provides the rest. The rearrangement uses TRBV10-3 and TRBJ2-3; TRBD2 aligns across 10 bases. The CDR3 is 20 residues long. Looked up from germline, CDR1 is ENHRY and CDR2 is SYGVKD. Losses at the gene ends were 0 bases for V and 7 bases for J; bases not matched to a gene: 19. CDR3 residues: CAISESMYTIAGGHSNTQYF. The part of the CDR3 DNA that was read is TGTGCCATCAGTGAGTCGATGTACACCATAGCGGGGGGCCACTCGAATACG.

The CDR3 spells CAIRSTGGVWETQYF. The part of the CDR3 DNA that was read is TGTGCCATCAGATCCACAGGGGGCGTCTGGGAGACC. The rearrangement uses TRBV10-3 and TRBJ2-5, with TRBD1 matching over 9 bases. The read falls 3 residues short of the CDR3 end, and the missing part is taken from the germline J gene. Trimming at V came to 6 bases and at J to 5 bases, leaving 10 bases not matched to a gene. The CDR3 spans 15 residues. CDR1 is ENHRY, CDR2 SYGVKD, per germline.

With respect to this clone: The missing CDR3 end, 3 residues past where the read stops, is filled in from the germline J gene. This rearrangement joins TRBV2 to TRBJ2-5; TRBD2 is a possible D gene (7 bases). There are 15 residues in the CDR3. Trimming took off 3 bases at V and 7 bases at J, with 18 bases between the two ends. The germline V gene has CDR1 SNHLY and CDR2 FYNNEI. CDR3 region: CASSDGAGAGLTQYF. Partial CDR3 DNA: TGTGCCAGCAGTGACGGGGCGGGGGCCGGTTTGACC. The entire variable domain, with the rest obtained from reference TRBV2 and TRBJ2-5, is as follows: EPEVTQTPSHQVTQMGQEVILRCVPISNHLYFYWYRQILGQKVEFLVSFYNNEISEKSEIFDDQFSVERPDGSNFTLKIRSTKLEDSAMYFCASSDGAGAGLTQYFGPGTRLLVL.

Notes on this clone: The observed sequence ends 3 residues before the CDR3 terminus, with the missing tail filled in from the germline J gene. The chain couples TRBV6-1 to TRBJ2-4; 7 bases match TRBD1. This CDR3 region has 15 residues. Trimming cost V 4 bases and J 7 bases; bases outside gene matches: 10. Germline CDR1 reads MNHNS; CDR2 reads SASEGT. The DNA read from the CDR3 is TGTGCCAGCAGTGGGACAGACAGGGCCAGGAACATT. This translates into CASSGTDRARNI. In full, the CDR3 is CASSGTDRARNIQYF.

To note about this clone: From the germline J gene comes the end of the CDR3, since the read stops 3 residues before it. The chain uses TRBV20-1 and TRBJ2-5, with 9 bases aligning to TRBD2. This CDR3 is 15 amino acids long. J gave up 7 bases and V 2 bases, and 11 bases lay outside the gene matches. CDR1 is DFQATT, CDR2 SNEGSKA, per germline (reference sequence). CDR3 loop: CSARSRAGGTWTQYF. The CDR3 DNA, read in part, is TGCAGTGCTAGATCAAGAGCGGGGGGTACTTGGACC.

Concerning this clone itself: The CDR3 is cut off 3 residues early in the read; its end comes from the germline J gene. The rearrangement uses TRBV18 and TRBJ2-2; TRBD2 aligns across 7 bases. The CDR3 covers 16 residues. Germline-derived CDR1 and CDR2 are KGHSH and LQKENI. The ends lost 0 bases at V and 4 bases at J; junction bases unmatched: 5. Incomplete CDR3 DNA: TGTGCCAGCTCACCACCCCAGCGGGGTTTCACCGGGGAG. Its translation is CASSPPQRGFTGE. The CDR3 in full is CASSPPQRGFTGELFF.

As for this clone: The read ends 3 residues before the CDR3 terminus; that terminus is restored from the germline J gene. V and J are TRBV5-6 and TRBJ1-1; 7 bases align to TRBD1. Trimming removed 2 bases from V and 2 bases from J; junction bases left unmatched: 0. From germline, CDR1 is SGHDT and CDR2 YYEEEE. This CDR3 is 13 amino acids long. The part of the CDR3 DNA that was read is TGTGCCAGCAGCTTAGGGGGCAACACTGAA. It is translated as CASSLGGNTE. The entire CDR3 sequence reads CASSLGGNTEAFF.

Concerning this clone: The read ends 3 residues early relative to the CDR3; the germline J gene fills the gap. V gene TRBV5-1 combines with J gene TRBJ2-1; TRBD2 matches 9 bases. Trimming removed 4 bases from V and 0 bases from J; junction bases left unmatched: 5. In germline, CDR1 is SGHRS, CDR2 YFSETQ. This CDR3 spans 16 amino acids. The CDR3 protein is CASSISGGSSYNEQFF. CDR3 bases read: TGCGCCAGCAGCATTAGCGGGGGCTCCTCCTACAATGAG.

Turning to this clone: The sequence runs out 3 residues before the end of the CDR3; the remainder is reconstructed from the germline J gene. V usage is TRBV5-1 and J usage is TRBJ2-1; tentatively, D is TRBD1 or TRBD2 (5 bases each). Germline assignment: CDR1 SGHRS and CDR2 YFSETQ. Trimming removed 0 bases at V and 8 bases at J, with 15 bases between. The CDR3 extends over 15 amino acids. CDR3 bases read: TGCGCCAGCAGCTTGGAGGCAGGGAGTCTCTATGAG. Its translation: CASSLEAGSLYE. The entire CDR3 protein is CASSLEAGSLYEQFF.

With respect to this clone: Read coverage stops 3 residues before the CDR3 terminus; the germline J gene supplies the remainder. The J gene is TRBJ1-2, the V gene TRBV5-1, with TRBD1 identical over 8 bases. The CDR3 loop spans 12 amino acids. Germline loops: CDR1 SGHRS, CDR2 YFSETQ. The part of the CDR3 DNA that was read is TGCGCCAGCAGCGTCAGGGGGCACGGC. Its translation is CASSVRGHG. The full CDR3 reads CASSVRGHGYTF.

Notes on this clone: The read comes to an end 3 residues before the CDR3 does, leaving the germline J gene to fill in the end. This rearrangement joins TRBV2 to TRBJ2-2; 11 nucleotides agree with TRBD1. This CDR3 comprises 15 residues. V shed 6 bases and J 6 bases; nucleotides not matched to a gene: 6. CDR1 and CDR2 (germline): SNHLY, FYNNEI. CDR3 DNA (partial): TGTGCCAGCAGCGACGGGACAGGGGGAGCCGGGGAG. Its protein product is CASSDGTGGAGE. The CDR3 in full is CASSDGTGGAGELFF.

Comment on this clone: The CDR3 extends 3 residues past the end of the read, so its final part is completed from the germline J gene. The chain carries TRBV12-3 or TRBV12-4 and TRBJ2-1; TRBD2 is a possible D gene (6 bases). This CDR3 region has 17 residues. The V gene lost 6 bases and the J gene lost 5 bases, with 23 bases spanning the gap. CDR3 protein: CASSPVPGLRVDNEQFF. CDR3 DNA, as far as it was read: TGTGCCAGCAGCCCAGTCCCCGGACTAAGAGTCGACAATGAG.